This TCR beta chain was observed in a study of beta chain features in type 1 diabetes (dated by TCRdb to 2017 to 2018). Regarding the study in general: Mean age, gender distribution, total cell number and subset yield were not different between patients and healthy donors. A total of around 110,000,000 sorted cells were examined across all samples, and a strong correlation was observed between cell number per subset and RNA yield. The study compared the TCRB repertoires of sorted circulating CD4+ T cell subsets in recently diagnosed type 1 diabetes patients with those in matched healthy donors. Naive and central memory subsets were obtained from all 30 or so donors, but regulatory and stem cell-like memory subsets were isolated from only 8 patients and about 8 healthy donors. Beyond this particular receptor, the publication reports: Because cDNA was sequenced instead of genomic DNA, highly expressing activated cells could be over-represented, though the groups showed no difference in activation or CD3 levels. A moderate but significant shortening of TCRB CDR3 length was observed in type 1 diabetes patients in all four CD4+ subsets. Patients with type 1 diabetes made fewer insertions and deleted more nucleotides at VDJ recombination sites, implying thymic rearrangement abnormalities. Because the HLA sub-analyses included only small numbers of individuals, any influence of HLA type on TCRB rearrangement was left unresolved. Naive, central memory and regulatory TCRB repertoires appeared more similar among patients than among healthy donors. Shorter templates might be favored by PCR, yet because patient and control samples were amplified and corrected together, any such skew would affect both groups equally.

The CDR3, cysteine through phenylalanine, is 17 amino acids long. The read is trimmed to its CDR3 DNA, 51 bases read in frame from base 1. Trimming costs V 7 bases and J 1 base, and their ends lie 17 bases apart. The CDR1 and CDR2 encoded by the germline V gene (reference sequence) are LNHDA and SQIVND. Each donor gave one peripheral blood draw, averaging approximately 0.11 L, which was collected into heparinised tubes. A BD FACSAria II was used to sort naive, central memory, regulatory and stem cell-like memory CD4+ T cells with a panel that included CD45RO, CCR7, CD25, CD127, CD95 and CD27. Purity was above 95% for every sorted population. PBMCs were isolated immediately by Lymphoprep density gradient centrifugation and stained directly without culture. Samples were stained and sorted in pairs, with one healthy donor and one patient per experiment, so that batch effects were minimized. The entire amount of isolated RNA was reverse transcribed using the High Capacity cDNA Reverse Transcription Kit, so the sequenced TCRB transcripts were expressed ones. Naive, central memory and regulatory T cell samples underwent deep immunoSEQ sequencing, averaging around 3.6 million total reads per sample. Sorted cells were lysed in RLT buffer, and RNA was extracted using DNase-treated RNeasy Micro or Mini kits according to cell number. To prevent cross-contamination, each cell subset was processed individually, whereas patient and healthy donor samples were processed jointly. The immunoSEQ multiplex PCR was used to amplify TCRB sequences from cDNA, yielding 87-bp fragments that span the CDR3 region. Amplicons were sequenced on the Illumina HiSeq platform. In the authors' own workflow: PCR bias was computationally corrected using synthetic template baselines, reads within Hamming distance 2 were collapsed, and singletons that could not be merged were discarded. Reads were aligned to IMGT to assign V, D and J genes, CDR3 length, and insertions or deletions at six rearrangement sites. Within each subset, clonotype counts were normalized to sorted cell number, and only after that were true diversity and Gini coefficients computed with the tcR R package. The overlap coefficient, calculated on TCRB nucleotide sequences, was used to measure repertoire sharing. As a proxy for the pre-selection repertoire, out-of-frame TCRB sequences from naive cells were analyzed. As stored in TCRdb, this immuneACCESS dataset retains in-frame rearrangements with V and J assigned. A fraction of the clones does not appear; measured against another copy, unresolved V genes explain less than half of the discrepancy, and the remainder lacks a known reason. V and J calls and clone size are copied from that table; D and trimming were computed from the DNA. A total of about 280,000 clones appear in this sample, approximately 15% of them only once. Roughly 0.015% of the sample comes from the top ten.

This clone was seen more than once but under ten times. It lacks a known antigen. Base qualities are not recorded, but no much larger clone differs from it by a single base. Recombination linked TRBV19 to TRBJ2-6; the D segment could be TRBD1, given 6 matching bases. The sequence derives from a man between 18 and 29 years old with type 1 diabetes. The sample taken for sequencing was naive CD4+ T cells from blood. The intended sense of this specimen's cell subset or site label: true naive CD4+ T cells. The CDR3 region has the sequence CASTLHRVESGANVLTF. The DNA is TGTGCCAGTACTTTACACAGGGTAGAATCTGGGGCCAACGTCCTGACTTTC.